Below, 10 T cell receptor beta chains from the same sample are listed, as sequenced in a study of blood T cells in healthy people across ages. For the second PCR, which ran for roughly 6 to 11 cycles, a sample-barcoded 5' primer and a J-beta primer mix were used. Each CDR3 protein gets one entry after TCRdb re-called the 5' RACE reads with MiXCR. In the table there are 800,000 to 950,000 distinct CDR3 sequences, 40% to 60% of which are singletons. Sequencing was done on a sample of blood. The receptors stem from a man aged 25-45 years in good health.

This chain uses TRBV11-3 with TRBJ2-3, with D perhaps TRBD1 or TRBD2 (5 bases each). The V end lost 7 bases, the J end lost 1 base, and 12 bases lay between the germline ends. This CDR3 is built from 14 residues. Germline V gene lookup returns CDR1 SGHNT and CDR2 YENEEA. The CDR3 DNA follows: TGTGCCAGCACCCCGGGGCCTGGCACAGATACGCAGTATTTT. Protein product: CASTPGPGTDTQYF.

This chain links TRBV5-5 with TRBJ2-5, with TRBD2 matching over 7 bases. Germline V CDR1 and CDR2: SGHKS, YYEKEE (reference sequence). The CDR3 covers 14 residues. With V trimmed by 2 bases and J by 4 bases, 5 bases remained unmatched. The chain's CDR3 is CASSLSAGIETQYF. In DNA form, the CDR3 reads TGTGCCAGCAGCTTATCAGCGGGGATAGAGACCCAGTACTTC.

J is TRBJ1-4 and V is TRBV14, with D possibly matching TRBD1 (6 bases). This CDR3 spans 18 amino acids. From germline, CDR1 is SGHDN and CDR2 FVKESK. V was clipped by 3 bases and J by 0 bases, with 17 bases between them. DNA for the CDR3: TGTGCCAGCAGCCAGAGGGGGGGACCCTCTGCAACTAATGAAAAACTGTTTTTT. Protein product: CASSQRGGPSATNEKLFF.

A few counts support this clonotype. J is TRBJ2-5 and V is TRBV12-3 or TRBV12-4; TRBD1 is a possible D gene (6 bases). The end of the DNA aligns better with TRBJ2-7, so the J call may be wrong. The CDR3 covers 15 residues. The CDR3 sequence is CASSLKNFTGTEQYF. CDR3 sequence (DNA): TGTGCCAGCAGTCTTAAAAACTTTACAGGGACCGAGCAGTACTTC.

This clonotype was detected ten times or more. The J gene is TRBJ2-3, the V gene TRBV20-1; 9 bases line up with TRBD2. The trim removed 1 base at V and 2 bases at J, leaving 10 bases unmatched. The germline V gene encodes CDR1 DFQATT and CDR2 SNEGSKA (reference sequence). The CDR3 runs 17 residues. The CDR3 coding sequence is TGCAGTGCTAGAGGGCTAGCGGGGATACTAACCACAGATACGCAGTATTTT. Translated, it gives CSARGLAGILTTDTQYF.

The V and J genes are TRBV24-1 and TRBJ1-5; 8 bases line up with TRBD1. CDR3 length equals 18 residues. The V gene's germline CDR1 is KGHDR and CDR2 SFDVKD. Trimming removed 4 bases from V and 3 bases from J; junction bases left unmatched: 13. In nucleotides, the CDR3 is TGTGCCACCAGTGACCCACTCGCCGGACAGGGACTCAATCAGCCCCAGCATTTT. Translated, it gives CATSDPLAGQGLNQPQHF.

The chain employs TRBV7-8 and TRBJ2-5; D call uncertain. The ends were cut back, 4 bases at V and 2 bases at J, with 11 bases in the middle. The CDR3 has 14 residues. Germline loops: CDR1 SGHVS, CDR2 FQNEAQ. This CDR3 reads CASSWGLGQETQYF. CDR3 coding DNA: TGTGCCAGCAGCTGGGGATTGGGACAAGAGACCCAGTACTTC. The full variable domain, rest sourced from reference TRBV7-8 and TRBJ2-5, is GAGVSQSPRYKVAKRGQDVALRCDPISGHVSLFWYQQALGQGPEFLTYFQNEAQLDKSGLPSDRFFAERPEGSVSTLKIQRTQQEDSAVYLCASSWGLGQETQYFGPGTRLLVL.

This clonotype was observed a handful of times. The chain carries TRBV12-3 or TRBV12-4 and TRBJ1-2; perhaps TRBD1 as D (6 bases). The CDR3 is made up of 13 amino acids. The V and J ends lost 6 bases and 4 bases respectively, with 12 bases between them. CDR3 residues: CASSRGQFYGYTF. The DNA for the CDR3 is TGTGCCAGCAGCCGAGGACAGTTCTATGGCTACACCTTC.

The chain has TRBV21-1 and TRBJ2-5; the DNA was not compared with TRBD1, the D call given in the table. TRBV21-1 is a pseudogene locus. CDR3 length equals 15 residues. The CDR3 nucleotides are TGTGCCAGCAGCAAAGCGTGGGCGACATCCCACGAGCAGTATTTC. Protein product: CASSKAWATSHEQYF.

This clonotype was seen many times. The chain is built from TRBV7-2 and TRBJ2-1; TRBD1 aligns across 8 bases. The junction had 8 bases not matched to a gene; V was cut back by 2 bases and J by 8 bases. CDR3 size: 15 residues. From germline, CDR1 is SGHTA and CDR2 FQGNSA. The DNA of the CDR3 is TGTGCCAGCAGCTTAAGTAGGACAGGGAGACATGAGCAGTTCTTC. It codes for CASSLSRTGRHEQFF.